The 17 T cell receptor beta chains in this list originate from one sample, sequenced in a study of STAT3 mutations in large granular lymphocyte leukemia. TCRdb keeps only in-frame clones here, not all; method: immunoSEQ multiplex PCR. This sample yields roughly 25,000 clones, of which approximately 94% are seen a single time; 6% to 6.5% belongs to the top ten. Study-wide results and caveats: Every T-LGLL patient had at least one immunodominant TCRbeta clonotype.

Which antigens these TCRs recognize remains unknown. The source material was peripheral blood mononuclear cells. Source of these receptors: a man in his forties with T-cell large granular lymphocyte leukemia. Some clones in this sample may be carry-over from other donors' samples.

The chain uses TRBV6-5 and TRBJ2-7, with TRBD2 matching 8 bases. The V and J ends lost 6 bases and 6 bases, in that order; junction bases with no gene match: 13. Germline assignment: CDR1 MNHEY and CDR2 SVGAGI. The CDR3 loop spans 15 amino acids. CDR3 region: CASRGGGTPGGEQYF. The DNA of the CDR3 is TGTGCCAGCAGGGGCGGGGGGACACCCGGGGGCGAGCAGTACTTC.

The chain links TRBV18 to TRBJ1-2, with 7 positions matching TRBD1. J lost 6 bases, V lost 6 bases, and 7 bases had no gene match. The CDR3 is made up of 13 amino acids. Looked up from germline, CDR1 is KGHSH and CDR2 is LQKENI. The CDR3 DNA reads TGTGCCAGCTCGCGGACAGGAATTGATGGCTACACCTTC. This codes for CASSRTGIDGYTF.

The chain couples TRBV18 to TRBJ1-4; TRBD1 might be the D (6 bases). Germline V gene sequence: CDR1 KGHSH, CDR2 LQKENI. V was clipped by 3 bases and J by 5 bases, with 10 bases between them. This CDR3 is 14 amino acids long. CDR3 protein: CASSPRDTNEKLFF. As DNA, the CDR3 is TGTGCCAGCTCACCTCGGGACACAAATGAAAAACTGTTTTTT.

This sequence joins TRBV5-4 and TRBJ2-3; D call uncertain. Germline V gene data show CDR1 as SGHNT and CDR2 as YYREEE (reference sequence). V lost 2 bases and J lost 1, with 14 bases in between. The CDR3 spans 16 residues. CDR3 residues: CASSFPGPQGTDTQYF. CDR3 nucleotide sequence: TGTGCCAGCAGCTTCCCGGGTCCGCAGGGCACAGATACGCAGTATTTT.

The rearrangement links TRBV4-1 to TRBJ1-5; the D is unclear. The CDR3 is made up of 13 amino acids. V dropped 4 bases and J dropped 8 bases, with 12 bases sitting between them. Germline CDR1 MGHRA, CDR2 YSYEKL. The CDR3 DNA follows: TGCGCCAGCAGCCGAGGTGTGGACGAGCCCCAGCATTTT. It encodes CASSRGVDEPQHF.

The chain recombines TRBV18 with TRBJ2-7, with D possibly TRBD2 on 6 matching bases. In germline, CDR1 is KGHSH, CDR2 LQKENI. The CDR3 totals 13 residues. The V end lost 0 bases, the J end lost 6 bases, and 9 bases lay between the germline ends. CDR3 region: CASSPPEGSEQYF. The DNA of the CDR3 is TGTGCCAGCTCACCACCGGAGGGGAGCGAGCAGTACTTC. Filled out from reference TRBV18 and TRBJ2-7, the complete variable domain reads NAGVMQNPRHLVRRRGQEARLRCSPMKGHSHVYWYRQLPEEGLKFMVYLQKENIIDESGMPKERFSAEFPKEGPSILRIQQVVRGDSAAYFCASSPPEGSEQYFGPGTRLTVT.

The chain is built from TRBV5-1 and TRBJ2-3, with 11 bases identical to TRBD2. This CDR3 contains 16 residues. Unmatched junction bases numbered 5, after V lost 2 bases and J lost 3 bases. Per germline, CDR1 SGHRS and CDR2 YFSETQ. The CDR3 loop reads CASSFSGTSGTDTQYF. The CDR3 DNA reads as TGCGCCAGCAGCTTTTCCGGGACTAGCGGAACAGATACGCAGTATTTT.

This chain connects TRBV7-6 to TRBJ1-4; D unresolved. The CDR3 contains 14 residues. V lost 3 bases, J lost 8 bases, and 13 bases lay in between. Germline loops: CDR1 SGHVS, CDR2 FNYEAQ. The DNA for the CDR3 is TGTGCCAGCAGCTTGCGGTCGGGAGGGGAAAAACTGTTTTTT. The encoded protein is CASSLRSGGEKLFF.

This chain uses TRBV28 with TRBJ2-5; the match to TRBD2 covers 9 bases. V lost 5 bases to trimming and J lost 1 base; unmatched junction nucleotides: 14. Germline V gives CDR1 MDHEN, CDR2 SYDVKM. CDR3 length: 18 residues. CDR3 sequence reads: CASSLSPSISGGQETQYF. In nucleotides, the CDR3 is TGTGCCAGCAGTCTTAGCCCCTCAATTAGCGGGGGCCAAGAGACCCAGTACTTC.

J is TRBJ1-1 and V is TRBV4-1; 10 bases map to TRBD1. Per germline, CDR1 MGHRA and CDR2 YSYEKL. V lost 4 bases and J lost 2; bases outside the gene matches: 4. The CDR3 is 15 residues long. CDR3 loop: CASSPGTGVNTEAFF. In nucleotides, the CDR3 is TGCGCCAGCAGCCCCGGGACAGGGGTAAACACTGAAGCTTTCTTT.

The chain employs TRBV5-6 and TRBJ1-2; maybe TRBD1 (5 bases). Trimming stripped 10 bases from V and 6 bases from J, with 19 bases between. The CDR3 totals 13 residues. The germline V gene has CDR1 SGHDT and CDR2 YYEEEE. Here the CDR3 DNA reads TGTGCCTCAAATGAACCAGGGACGGATGGCTACACCTTC. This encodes CASNEPGTDGYTF.

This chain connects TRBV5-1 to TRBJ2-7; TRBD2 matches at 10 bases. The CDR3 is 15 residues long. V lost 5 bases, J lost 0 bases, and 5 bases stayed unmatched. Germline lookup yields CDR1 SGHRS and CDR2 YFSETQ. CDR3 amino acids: CASRQQRGGSYEQYF. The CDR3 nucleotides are TGCGCCAGCAGACAACAGCGGGGGGGCTCCTACGAGCAGTACTTC.

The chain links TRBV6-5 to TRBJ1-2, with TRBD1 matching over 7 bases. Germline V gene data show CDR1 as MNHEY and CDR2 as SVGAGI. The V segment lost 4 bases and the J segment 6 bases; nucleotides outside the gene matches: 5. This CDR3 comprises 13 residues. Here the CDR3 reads CASSSEGAHGYTF. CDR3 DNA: TGTGCCAGCAGTTCCGAGGGGGCGCATGGCTACACCTTC.

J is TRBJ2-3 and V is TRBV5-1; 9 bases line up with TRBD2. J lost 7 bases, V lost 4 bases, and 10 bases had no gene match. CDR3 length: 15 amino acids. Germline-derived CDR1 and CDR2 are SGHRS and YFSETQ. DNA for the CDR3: TGCGCCAGCAGCCTATCTGCGGGGGGGCAACATACGCAGTATTTT. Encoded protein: CASSLSAGGQHTQYF.

The CDR3 sequence is CASSPTGQGNYGYTF. In nucleotides, the CDR3 is TGTGCCAGCTCACCAACGGGACAGGGGAACTATGGCTACACCTTC. This sequence joins TRBV18 and TRBJ1-2; TRBD1 agrees at 10 bases. CDR1 and CDR2 (germline): KGHSH, LQKENI. After removal of 2 bases from V and 2 bases from J, the junction contained 2 bases not matched to a gene. The CDR3 sequence is 15 residues long.

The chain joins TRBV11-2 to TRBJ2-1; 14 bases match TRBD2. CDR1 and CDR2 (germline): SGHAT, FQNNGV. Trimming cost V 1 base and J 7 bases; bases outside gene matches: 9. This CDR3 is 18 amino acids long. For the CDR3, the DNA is TGTGCCAGCAGCTTAGCCGCGACTAGCGGGGGGGCGAGGAATGAGCAGTTCTTC. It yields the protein CASSLAATSGGARNEQFF.

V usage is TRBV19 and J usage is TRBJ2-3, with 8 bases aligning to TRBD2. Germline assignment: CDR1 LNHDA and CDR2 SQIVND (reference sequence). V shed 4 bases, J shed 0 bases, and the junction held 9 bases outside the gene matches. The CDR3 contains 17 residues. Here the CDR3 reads CASSTRGRGASTDTQYF. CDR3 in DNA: TGTGCCAGTAGTACCCGGGGGCGGGGGGCTAGCACAGATACGCAGTATTTT.